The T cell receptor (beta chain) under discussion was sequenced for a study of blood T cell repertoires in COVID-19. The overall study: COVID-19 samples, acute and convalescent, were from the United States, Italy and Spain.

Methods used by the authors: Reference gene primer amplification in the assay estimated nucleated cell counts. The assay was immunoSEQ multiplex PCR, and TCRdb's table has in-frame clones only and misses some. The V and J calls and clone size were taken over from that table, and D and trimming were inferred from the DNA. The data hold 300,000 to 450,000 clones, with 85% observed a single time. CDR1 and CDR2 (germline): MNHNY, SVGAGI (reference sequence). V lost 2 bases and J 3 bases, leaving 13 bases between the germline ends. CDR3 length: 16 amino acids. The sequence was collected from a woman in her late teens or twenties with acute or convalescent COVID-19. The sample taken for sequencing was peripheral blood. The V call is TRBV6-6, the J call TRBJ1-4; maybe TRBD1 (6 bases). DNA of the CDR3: TGTGCCAGCAGTTACCCGGGGGGCATGGCTAATGAAAAACTGTTTTTT. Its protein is CASSYPGGMANEKLFF.